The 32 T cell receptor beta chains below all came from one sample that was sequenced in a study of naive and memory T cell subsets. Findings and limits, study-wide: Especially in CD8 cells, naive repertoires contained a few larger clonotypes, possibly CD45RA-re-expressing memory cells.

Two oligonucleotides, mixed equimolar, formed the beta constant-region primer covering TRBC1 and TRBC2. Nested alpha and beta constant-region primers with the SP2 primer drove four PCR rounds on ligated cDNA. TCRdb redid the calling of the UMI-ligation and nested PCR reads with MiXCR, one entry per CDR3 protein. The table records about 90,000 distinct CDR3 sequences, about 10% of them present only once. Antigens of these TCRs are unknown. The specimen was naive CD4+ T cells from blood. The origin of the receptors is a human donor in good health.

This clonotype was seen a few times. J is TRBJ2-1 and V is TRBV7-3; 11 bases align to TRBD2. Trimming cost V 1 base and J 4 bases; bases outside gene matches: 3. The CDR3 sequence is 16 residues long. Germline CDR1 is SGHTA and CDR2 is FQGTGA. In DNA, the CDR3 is TGTGCCAGCAGCTTAAAAATAGCGGGGGGGTACAATGAGCAGTTCTTC. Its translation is CASSLKIAGGYNEQFF.

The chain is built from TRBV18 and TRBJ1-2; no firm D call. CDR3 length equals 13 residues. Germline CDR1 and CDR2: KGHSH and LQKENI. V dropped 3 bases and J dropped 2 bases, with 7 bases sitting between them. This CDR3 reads CASSPKTNYGYTF. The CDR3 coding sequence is TGTGCCAGCTCACCGAAAACAAACTATGGCTACACCTTC.

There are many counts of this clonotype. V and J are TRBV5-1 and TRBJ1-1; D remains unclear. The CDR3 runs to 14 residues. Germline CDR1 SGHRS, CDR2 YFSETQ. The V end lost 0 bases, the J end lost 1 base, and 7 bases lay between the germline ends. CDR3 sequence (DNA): TGCGCCAGCAGCTTGGGACCGACGAACACTGAAGCTTTCTTT. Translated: CASSLGPTNTEAFF.

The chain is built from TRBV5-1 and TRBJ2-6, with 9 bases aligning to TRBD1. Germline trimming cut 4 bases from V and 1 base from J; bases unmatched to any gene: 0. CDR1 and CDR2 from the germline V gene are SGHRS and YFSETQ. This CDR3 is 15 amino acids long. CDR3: CASSGTGSGANVLTF. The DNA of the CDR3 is TGCGCCAGCAGCGGGACAGGGTCTGGGGCCAACGTCCTGACTTTC.

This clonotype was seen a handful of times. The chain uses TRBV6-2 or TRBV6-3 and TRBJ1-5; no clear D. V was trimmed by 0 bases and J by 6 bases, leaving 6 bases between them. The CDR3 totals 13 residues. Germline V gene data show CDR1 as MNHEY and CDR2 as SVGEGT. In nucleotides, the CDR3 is TGTGCCAGCAGTTACTCCTGGGTTCAGCCCCAGCATTTT. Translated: CASSYSWVQPQHF.

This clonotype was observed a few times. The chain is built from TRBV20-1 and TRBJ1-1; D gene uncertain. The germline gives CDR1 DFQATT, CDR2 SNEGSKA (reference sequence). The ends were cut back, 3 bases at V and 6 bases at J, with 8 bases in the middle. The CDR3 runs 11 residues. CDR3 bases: TGCAGTGCTAGGGGTCCCCCTGAAGCTTTCTTT. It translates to CSARGPPEAFF.

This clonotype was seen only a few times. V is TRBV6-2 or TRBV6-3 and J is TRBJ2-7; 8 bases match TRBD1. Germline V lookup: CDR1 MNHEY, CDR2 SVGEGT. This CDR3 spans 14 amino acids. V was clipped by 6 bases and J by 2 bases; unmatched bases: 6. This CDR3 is CASSTDRGPYEQYF. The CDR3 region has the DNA TGTGCCAGCAGCACCGACAGGGGCCCCTACGAGCAGTACTTC.

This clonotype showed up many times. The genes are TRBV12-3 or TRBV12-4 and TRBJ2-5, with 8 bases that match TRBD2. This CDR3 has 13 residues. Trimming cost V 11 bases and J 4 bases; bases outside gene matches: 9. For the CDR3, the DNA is TGTGCCTCCCGGGGGGGGGCGTTAGAGACCCAGTACTTC. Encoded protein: CASRGGALETQYF.

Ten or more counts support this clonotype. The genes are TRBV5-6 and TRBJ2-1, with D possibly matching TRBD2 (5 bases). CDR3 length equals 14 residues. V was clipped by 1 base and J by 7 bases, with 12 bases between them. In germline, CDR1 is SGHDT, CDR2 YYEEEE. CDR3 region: CASSLTGVLNEQFF. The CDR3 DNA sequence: TGTGCCAGCAGCTTGACCGGGGTTTTGAATGAGCAGTTCTTC.

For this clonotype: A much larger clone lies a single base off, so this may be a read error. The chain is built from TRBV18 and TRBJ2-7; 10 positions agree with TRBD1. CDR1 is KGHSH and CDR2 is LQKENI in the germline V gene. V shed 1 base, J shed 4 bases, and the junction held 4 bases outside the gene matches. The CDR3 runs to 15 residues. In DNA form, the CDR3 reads TGTGCCAGCTCACCACTGGGACAGGGGATATACGAGCAGTACTTC. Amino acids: CASSPLGQGIYEQYF.

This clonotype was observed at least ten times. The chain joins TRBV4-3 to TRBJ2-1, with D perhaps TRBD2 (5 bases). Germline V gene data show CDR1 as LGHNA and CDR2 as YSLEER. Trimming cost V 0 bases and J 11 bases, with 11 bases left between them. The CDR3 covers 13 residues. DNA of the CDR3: TGCGCCAGCAGCCAAGACTGGGAGCGGCAGCAGTTCTTC. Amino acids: CASSQDWERQQFF.

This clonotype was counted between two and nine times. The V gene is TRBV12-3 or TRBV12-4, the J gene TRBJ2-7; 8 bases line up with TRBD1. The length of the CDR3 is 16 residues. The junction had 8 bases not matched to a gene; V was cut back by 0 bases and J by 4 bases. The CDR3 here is CASSLARGQGRYEQYF. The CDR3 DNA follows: TGTGCCAGCAGTTTAGCGCGAGGACAGGGCAGATACGAGCAGTACTTC.

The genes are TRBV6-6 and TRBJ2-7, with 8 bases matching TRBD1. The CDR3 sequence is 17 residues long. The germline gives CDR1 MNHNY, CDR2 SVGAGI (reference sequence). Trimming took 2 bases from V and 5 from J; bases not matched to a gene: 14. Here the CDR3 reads CASSYPFRQGKGHEQYF. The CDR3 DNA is TGTGCCAGCAGTTACCCCTTTAGACAGGGGAAGGGCCACGAGCAGTACTTC.

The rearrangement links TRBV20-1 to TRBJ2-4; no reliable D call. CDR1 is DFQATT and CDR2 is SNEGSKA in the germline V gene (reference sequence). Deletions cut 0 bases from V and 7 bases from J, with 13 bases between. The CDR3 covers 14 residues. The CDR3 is CSARDFYGQNIQYF. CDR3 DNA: TGCAGTGCTAGAGACTTCTATGGTCAGAACATTCAGTACTTC.

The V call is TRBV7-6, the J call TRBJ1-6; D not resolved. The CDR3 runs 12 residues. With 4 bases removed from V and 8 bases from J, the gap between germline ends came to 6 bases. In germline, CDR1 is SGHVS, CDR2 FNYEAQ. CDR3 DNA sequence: TGTGCCAGCAGCTACCCGGATTCACCCCTCCACTTT. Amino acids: CASSYPDSPLHF.

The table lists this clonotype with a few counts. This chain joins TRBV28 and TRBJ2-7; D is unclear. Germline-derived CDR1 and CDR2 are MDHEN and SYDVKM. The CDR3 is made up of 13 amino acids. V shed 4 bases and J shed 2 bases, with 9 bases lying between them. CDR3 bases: TGTGCCAGCAGTTCCTTGGTACCCTACGAGCAGTACTTC. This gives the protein CASSSLVPYEQYF.

The CDR3 nucleotides are TGTGCCAGCCTCAGTGCGGGGTCTACGCAGTATTTT. Its protein product is CASLSAGSTQYF. The chain is built from TRBV19 and TRBJ2-3; a possible D gene is TRBD2 (6 bases). The CDR3 covers 12 residues. From germline, CDR1 is LNHDA and CDR2 SQIVND (reference sequence). Deletions cut 9 bases from V and 8 bases from J, with 15 bases between.

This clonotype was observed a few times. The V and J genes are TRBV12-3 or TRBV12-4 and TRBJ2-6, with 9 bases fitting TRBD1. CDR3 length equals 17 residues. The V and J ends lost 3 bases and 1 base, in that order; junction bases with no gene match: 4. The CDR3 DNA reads TGTGCCAGCAGTTTGGAGACAGGGGGGTCTGGGGCCAACGTCCTGACTTTC. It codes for CASSLETGGSGANVLTF.

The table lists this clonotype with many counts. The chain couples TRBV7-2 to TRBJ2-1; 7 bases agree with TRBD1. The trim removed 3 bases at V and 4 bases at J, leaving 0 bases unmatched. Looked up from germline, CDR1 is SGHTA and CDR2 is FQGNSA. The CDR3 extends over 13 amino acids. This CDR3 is CASSLGQYNEQFF. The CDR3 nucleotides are TGTGCCAGCAGCTTGGGACAGTACAATGAGCAGTTCTTC.

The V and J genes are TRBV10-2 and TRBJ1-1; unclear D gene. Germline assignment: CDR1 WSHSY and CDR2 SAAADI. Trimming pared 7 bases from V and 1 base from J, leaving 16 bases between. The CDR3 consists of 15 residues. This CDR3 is CASTLTVKPNTEAFF. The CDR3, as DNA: TGCGCCAGCACGTTAACCGTTAAACCGAACACTGAAGCTTTCTTT.

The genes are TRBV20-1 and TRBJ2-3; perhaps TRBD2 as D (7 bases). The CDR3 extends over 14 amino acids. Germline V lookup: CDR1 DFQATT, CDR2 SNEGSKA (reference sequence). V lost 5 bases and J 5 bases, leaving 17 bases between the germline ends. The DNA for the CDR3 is TGCAGTGCTCCCCGAGGGGGGGTTGAAGATACGCAGTATTTT. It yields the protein CSAPRGGVEDTQYF.

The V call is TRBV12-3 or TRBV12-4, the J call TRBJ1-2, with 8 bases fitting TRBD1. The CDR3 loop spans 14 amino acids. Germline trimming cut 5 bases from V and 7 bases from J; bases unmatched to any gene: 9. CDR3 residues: CASSPLDRGTGYTF. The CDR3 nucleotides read TGTGCCAGCAGTCCCCTAGACAGGGGTACTGGCTACACCTTC.

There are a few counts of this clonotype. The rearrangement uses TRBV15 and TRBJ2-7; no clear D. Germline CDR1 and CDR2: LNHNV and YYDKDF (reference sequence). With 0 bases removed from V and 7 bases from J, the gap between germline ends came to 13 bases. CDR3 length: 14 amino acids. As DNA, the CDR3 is TGTGCCACCAGCAGAGATAGTGGCCTGGCGGAGCAGTACTTC. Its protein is CATSRDSGLAEQYF.

The CDR3 sequence is CASSYLGGRIRNQPQHF. CDR3 bases: TGTGCCAGCAGTTACCTGGGTGGGAGAATCCGAAATCAGCCCCAGCATTTT. The chain carries TRBV6-2 or TRBV6-3 and TRBJ1-5; no clear D. The CDR3 runs 17 residues. Trimming stripped 2 bases from V and 4 bases from J, with 18 bases between. The germline gives CDR1 MNHEY, CDR2 SVGEGT.

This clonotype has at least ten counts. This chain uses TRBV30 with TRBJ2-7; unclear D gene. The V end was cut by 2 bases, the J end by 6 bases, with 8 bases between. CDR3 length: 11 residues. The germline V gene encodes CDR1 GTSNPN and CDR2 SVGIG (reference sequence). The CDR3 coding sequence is TGTGCCTGGAGTCGCTTGGGCGAGCAGTACTTC. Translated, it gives CAWSRLGEQYF.

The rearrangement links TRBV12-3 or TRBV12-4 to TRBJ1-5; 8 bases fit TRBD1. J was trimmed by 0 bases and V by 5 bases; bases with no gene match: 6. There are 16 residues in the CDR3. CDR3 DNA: TGTGCCAGCAGTGCCCAGGGGGCAGCTAGCAATCAGCCCCAGCATTTT. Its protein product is CASSAQGAASNQPQHF.

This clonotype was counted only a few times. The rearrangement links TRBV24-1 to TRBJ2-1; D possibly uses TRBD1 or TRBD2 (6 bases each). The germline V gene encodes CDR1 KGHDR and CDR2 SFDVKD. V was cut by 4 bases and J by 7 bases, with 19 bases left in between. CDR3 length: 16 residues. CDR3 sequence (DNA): TGTGCCACCAGTGACCCGAGTGGAGGGGGATGGAATGAGCAGTTCTTC. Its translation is CATSDPSGGGWNEQFF.

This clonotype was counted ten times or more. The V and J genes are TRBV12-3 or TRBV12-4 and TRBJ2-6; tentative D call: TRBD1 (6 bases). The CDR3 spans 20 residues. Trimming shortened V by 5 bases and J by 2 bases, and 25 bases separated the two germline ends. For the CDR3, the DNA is TGTGCCAGCAGTGATAGACAGGCAAATCAAGGCAATCCTGGGGCCAACGTCCTGACTTTC. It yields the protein CASSDRQANQGNPGANVLTF.

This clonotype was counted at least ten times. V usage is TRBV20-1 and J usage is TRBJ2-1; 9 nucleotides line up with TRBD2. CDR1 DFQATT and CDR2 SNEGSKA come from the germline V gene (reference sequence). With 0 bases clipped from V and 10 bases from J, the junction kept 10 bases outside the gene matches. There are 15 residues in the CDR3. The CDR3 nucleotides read TGCAGTGCTAGAGATCCGGGGACTAGCTTCGGAGAGCAGTTCTTC. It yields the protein CSARDPGTSFGEQFF.

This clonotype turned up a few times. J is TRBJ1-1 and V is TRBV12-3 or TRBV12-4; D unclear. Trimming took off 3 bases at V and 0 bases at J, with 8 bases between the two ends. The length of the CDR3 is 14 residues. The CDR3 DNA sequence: TGTGCCAGCAGTTTTGGAGGGATGAACACTGAAGCTTTCTTT. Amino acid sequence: CASSFGGMNTEAFF.

Written as DNA, the CDR3 is TGTGCCAGCAGCTTAGCGTTTGCAGGCGGGGAGCTGTTTTTT. Translation gives CASSLAFAGGELFF. The V and J genes are TRBV7-2 and TRBJ2-2; D gene unclear. Trimming took off 0 bases at V and 7 bases at J, with 9 bases between the two ends. The CDR3 is 14 residues long. The germline gives CDR1 SGHTA, CDR2 FQGNSA.

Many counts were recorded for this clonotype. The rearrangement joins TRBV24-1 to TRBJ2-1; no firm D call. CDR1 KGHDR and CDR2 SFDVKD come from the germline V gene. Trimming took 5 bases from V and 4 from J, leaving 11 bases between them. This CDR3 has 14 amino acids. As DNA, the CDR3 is TGTGCCACCAGTGTCGTTGGGCCATACAATGAGCAGTTCTTC. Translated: CATSVVGPYNEQFF.